This TCR beta chain was documented in a study of blood T cell repertoires in COVID-19. Sequencing used immunoSEQ multiplex PCR; TCRdb keeps in-frame clones, though not all of them. The table records almost 500,000 clones, about 88% of them present only once. The V gene end was trimmed by 6 bases and the J gene end by 5 bases; junction bases not matched to a gene: 9. The germline CDR1 and CDR2 sequences are ENHRY and SYGVKD. This CDR3 is built from 17 residues. The rearrangement uses TRBV10-3 and TRBJ2-1; 14 positions match TRBD2. Sequenced material: PBMCs or T cells enriched from blood (not recorded which). This receptor was obtained from a woman aged 60-75 years who had recovered from COVID-19. Here the CDR3 DNA reads TGTGCCATCAGCGCGACTAGCGGGGGGGCCCCCGACAATGAGCAGTTCTTC. Translating gives CAISATSGGAPDNEQFF.